This record concerns one TCR beta chain sequence. A much larger clone is a single base away; this may be a read error. A constant-region primer served to make TCR beta cDNA from roughly 480 ng total RNA. Employing slightly modified ARM-PCR, three nested multiplex PCR rounds were run, and these gave rise to the TCR beta libraries. The first two PCR rounds, roughly 9 cycles each, used TRBV1-TRBV30 forward primers and a C-beta reverse primer. In TCRdb, the multiplex PCR reads were re-called with MiXCR into one record per CDR3 protein. Of roughly 100,000 distinct CDR3 sequences in the sample, around 84% were seen once. The data belong to a study of tumor-infiltrating lymphocytes in primary liver carcinoma. Background on the study: Those enrolled were patients of both sexes, who were aged 30 to 69 years. Yields of productive TCRbeta reads ranged from roughly 3.5 to 7.13 million per sample and were similar across tissue types.

CDR3 length: 15 residues. The V gene's germline CDR1 is SGHTA and CDR2 FQGTGA. The J segment lost 10 bases and the V segment lost 4 bases, leaving 13 bases of the junction unmatched. Each 20-30 mg portion of unsorted bulk tissue served as the source for co-extraction of RNA and DNA. Patients in the cohort were treatment-naive and living with chronic HBV infection. J is TRBJ2-1 and V is TRBV7-3; 7 bases align to TRBD2. Sequenced: liver tumor tissue from sampling region 3. Described subset: tumor region T3, left-lateral pole. The TCR comes from a man aged 40-49 years with primary liver carcinoma and hepatitis B virus infection. DNA of the CDR3: TGTGCCAGCAGCTCCGGACCAGCGGGATGGGGGGAGCAGTTCTTC. Translating gives CASSSGPAGWGEQFF.